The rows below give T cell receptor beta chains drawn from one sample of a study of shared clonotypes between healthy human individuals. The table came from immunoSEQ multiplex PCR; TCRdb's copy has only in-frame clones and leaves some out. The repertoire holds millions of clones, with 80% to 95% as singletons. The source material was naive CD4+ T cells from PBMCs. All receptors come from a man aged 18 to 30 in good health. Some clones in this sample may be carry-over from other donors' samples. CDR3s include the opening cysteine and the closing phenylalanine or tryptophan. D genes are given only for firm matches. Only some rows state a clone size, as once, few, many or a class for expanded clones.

CDR3: CASSKDGRDSRRDEKLFF
DNA: TGTGCCAGCAGCAAAGATGGGCGAGACAGTCGAAGAGATGAAAAACTGTTTTTT
D: NA
size: NA
V: TRBV21-1
length: 18
J: TRBJ1-4

CDR3: CASIPQGAHEKLFF
DNA: TGTGCCAGCATCCCACAGGGGGCGCATGAAAAACTGTTTTTT
D: TRBD1
size: NA
V: TRBV28
length: 14
J: TRBJ1-4

CDR3: CASSRLAGGTYEQYF
DNA: TGTGCCAGCAGCCGTCTAGCGGGAGGGACATACGAGCAGTACTTC
D: TRBD2
size: NA
V: TRBV6-4
length: 15
J: TRBJ2-7

CDR3: CASDPGTAINTGELFF
DNA: TGTGCCAGCGACCCGGGGACAGCAATAAACACCGGGGAGCTGTTTTTT
D: TRBD1
size: NA
V: TRBV7-9
length: 16
J: TRBJ2-2

CDR3: CASSFYRGTAKNIQYF
DNA: TGTGCCAGCAGTTTTTACAGAGGGACGGCCAAAAACATTCAGTACTTC
D: NA
size: NA
V: TRBV28
length: 16
J: TRBJ2-4

CDR3: CASSLDPPSYEQYF
DNA: TGCGCCAGCAGCTTGGATCCACCCTCCTACGAGCAGTACTTC
D: NA
size: NA
V: TRBV5-1
length: 14
J: TRBJ2-7

CDR3: CASSTSGTGYWADSYEQYF
DNA: TGTGCCAGCAGTACCTCGGGGACAGGTTACTGGGCAGACTCCTACGAGCAGTACTTC
D: TRBD1
size: NA
V: TRBV2
length: 19
J: TRBJ2-7

CDR3: CSLSGLAGWTSTDTQYF
DNA: TGCAGCCTTTCGGGACTAGCGGGTTGGACTAGCACAGATACGCAGTATTTT
D: TRBD2
size: NA
V: TRBV29-1
length: 17
J: TRBJ2-3

CDR3: CASSFRRRGSETQYF
DNA: TGTGCCAGCAGTTTTCGACGGCGGGGGTCGGAGACCCAGTACTTC
D: TRBD2
size: NA
V: TRBV28
length: 15
J: TRBJ2-5

CDR3: CASSEAGRYEQYF
DNA: TGTGCCAGCAGTGAAGCGGGCCGCTACGAGCAGTACTTC
D: NA
size: NA
V: TRBV6-1
length: 13
J: TRBJ2-7

CDR3: CASSLVRPYYNEQFF
DNA: TGTGCCAGCAGCTTAGTCAGACCCTACTACAATGAGCAGTTCTTC
D: NA
size: NA
V: TRBV11-2
length: 15
J: TRBJ2-1

CDR3: CASSFKSSSRGKETQYF
DNA: TGTGCCAGCAGTTTTAAGTCCTCCTCACGGGGGAAAGAGACCCAGTACTTC
D: NA
size: NA
V: TRBV27
length: 17
J: TRBJ2-5

CDR3: CASRPPGSATYEQYF
DNA: TGTGCCAGCAGACCCCCGGGCAGTGCAACCTACGAGCAGTACTTC
D: NA
size: NA
V: TRBV6-5
length: 15
J: TRBJ2-7

CDR3: CASSIWGLNQPQHF
DNA: TGTGCCAGTAGTATATGGGGACTTAATCAGCCCCAGCATTTT
D: NA
size: few
V: TRBV19
length: 14
J: TRBJ1-5

CDR3: CASSETGSTDTQYF
DNA: TGTGCCAGCAGTGAAACCGGGTCCACAGATACGCAGTATTTT
D: NA
size: NA
V: TRBV2
length: 14
J: TRBJ2-3

CDR3: CASSRVAGPTGNTIYF
DNA: TGCGCCAGCAGCAGGGTGGCCGGCCCGACTGGAAACACCATATATTTT
D: NA
size: NA
V: TRBV5-1
length: 16
J: TRBJ1-3

CDR3: CASSLGQTNTEAFF
DNA: TGTGCCAGCTCATTGGGACAGACGAACACTGAAGCTTTCTTT
D: TRBD1
size: NA
V: TRBV18
length: 14
J: TRBJ1-1

CDR3: CASRTSGFGDTQYF
DNA: TGTGCCAGCAGGACTAGCGGGTTTGGAGATACGCAGTATTTT
D: TRBD2
size: NA
V: TRBV27
length: 14
J: TRBJ2-3

CDR3: CASRGGVGYQPQHF
DNA: TGTGCCAGCAGGGGTGGGGTTGGTTATCAGCCCCAGCATTTT
D: NA
size: NA
V: TRBV28
length: 14
J: TRBJ1-5

CDR3: CASSLGGTPPRETQYF
DNA: TGTGCCAGCAGCTTGGGTGGGACCCCCCCCAGAGAGACCCAGTACTTC
D: NA
size: NA
V: TRBV5-6
length: 16
J: TRBJ2-5

CDR3: CASSFSGVLTDTQYF
DNA: TGTGCCAGCAGCTTTTCCGGGGTCCTCACAGATACGCAGTATTTT
D: NA
size: NA
V: TRBV5-5
length: 15
J: TRBJ2-3

CDR3: CASSSGTVFTEAFF
DNA: TGTGCCAGCAGTTCCGGGACAGTTTTCACTGAAGCTTTCTTT
D: TRBD1
size: NA
V: TRBV28
length: 14
J: TRBJ1-1

CDR3: CASSARGQNTEAFF
DNA: TGTGCCAGTAGTGCGAGGGGACAGAACACTGAAGCTTTCTTT
D: NA
size: few
V: TRBV19
length: 14
J: TRBJ1-1

CDR3: CAISPTAEQNYGYTF
DNA: TGTGCCATCAGCCCGACGGCGGAGCAAAACTATGGCTACACCTTC
D: NA
size: NA
V: TRBV10-3
length: 15
J: TRBJ1-2

CDR3: CASNPMGEETQYF
DNA: TGTGCCAGCAATCCAATGGGGGAAGAGACCCAGTACTTC
D: NA
size: NA
V: TRBV28
length: 13
J: TRBJ2-5